What follows are 20 T cell receptor beta chains derived from one specimen sequenced in a study of blood T cells in healthy people across ages. Next came a second PCR, run for about 6 to 12 cycles, which used a sample-barcoded 5' primer along with a J-beta primer mix. TCRdb re-called the 5' RACE reads through MiXCR, storing one row per CDR3 protein. The table has fewer than 1 million distinct CDR3 sequences, approximately 44% seen once; the top ten hold 15% to 25%. Sequenced input: blood. These receptors came from a man aged 55 to 70 in good health.

The chain links TRBV6-6 to TRBJ1-2, with 7 bases that match TRBD1. The CDR3 is 14 residues long. CDR1 MNHNY and CDR2 SVGAGI come from the germline V gene (reference sequence). The ends lost 7 bases at V and 4 bases at J; junction bases unmatched: 9. The CDR3 bases are TGTGCCAGCAATCGGGACAGACAATTCTATGGCTACACCTTC. This gives the protein CASNRDRQFYGYTF.

This clonotype has only a few counts. The chain links TRBV12-3 or TRBV12-4 to TRBJ1-2, with D maybe TRBD1 (6 bases). V gave up 6 bases and J gave up 7 bases, with 27 bases separating them. The CDR3 consists of 17 residues. The CDR3 here is CASSQTGLSGVLAGYTF. CDR3 bases: TGTGCCAGCAGCCAAACAGGGTTGAGTGGCGTTCTGGCTGGCTACACCTTC.

The V gene is TRBV6-1, the J gene TRBJ2-7; D is perhaps TRBD1 or TRBD2 (5 bases each). The germline V gene encodes CDR1 MNHNS and CDR2 SASEGT. V lost 4 bases and J 4 bases, leaving 11 bases between the germline ends. The length of the CDR3 is 13 residues. The CDR3 region is CASSGGFRYEQYF. The CDR3 DNA is TGTGCCAGCAGTGGGGGGTTTCGATACGAGCAGTACTTC.

The chain couples TRBV5-1 to TRBJ2-5, with TRBD1 as a possible D gene (6 bases). Germline V gene lookup returns CDR1 SGHRS and CDR2 YFSETQ. V lost 4 bases and J lost 3, with 16 bases in between. CDR3 length equals 15 residues. The CDR3, as DNA: TGCGCCAGCAGCGATACAGGGTCCCCGGAAGAGACCCAGTACTTC. Its protein product is CASSDTGSPEETQYF.

V is TRBV7-3 and J is TRBJ2-1; 9 positions match TRBD2. CDR1 is SGHTA, CDR2 FQGTGA, per germline. V shed 1 base and J 9 bases; nucleotides not matched to a gene: 4. The CDR3 is 14 amino acids. DNA of the CDR3: TGTGCCAGCAGCTTAAGCGGGACTAGCAGTGAGCAGTTCTTC. It translates to CASSLSGTSSEQFF.

This clonotype was observed a handful of times. This chain uses TRBV6-2 or TRBV6-3 with TRBJ1-2; TRBD1 matches at 10 bases. The CDR3 sequence is 16 residues long. CDR1 is MNHEY and CDR2 is SVGEGT in the germline V gene. V shed 0 bases and J 6 bases; nucleotides not matched to a gene: 7. The CDR3 bases are TGTGCCAGCAGTTACTCGGAGACAGGGGGCGATGATGGCTACACCTTC. It codes for CASSYSETGGDDGYTF.

The chain uses TRBV5-1 and TRBJ2-2, with D possibly called TRBD1 or TRBD2 (6 bases each). With 0 bases removed from V and 5 bases from J, the gap between germline ends came to 11 bases. CDR3 length: 15 amino acids. Germline V gene lookup returns CDR1 SGHRS and CDR2 YFSETQ. CDR3 region: CASSLASGATGELFF. CDR3 in DNA: TGCGCCAGCAGCTTGGCTTCGGGGGCGACCGGGGAGCTGTTTTTT.

V and J are TRBV6-6 and TRBJ1-2, with TRBD1 as a possible D gene (6 bases). Between the trimmed V and J ends, which lost 6 bases and 7 bases, there was a span of 27 bases. Per germline, CDR1 MNHNY and CDR2 SVGAGI (reference sequence). This CDR3 region has 17 residues. This chain's CDR3 is CASSALGGVPYSGGYTF. CDR3 bases: TGTGCCAGCAGCGCCTTAGGGGGGGTACCCTATTCAGGTGGCTACACCTTC.

The CDR3 region is CASSLRSPGGTYEQYF. CDR3 coding DNA: TGTGCCAGCAGCTTAAGAAGCCCCGGAGGGACCTACGAGCAGTACTTC. This chain connects TRBV7-9 to TRBJ2-7; tentatively, D is TRBD2 (6 bases). Looked up from germline, CDR1 is SEHNR and CDR2 is FQNEAQ (reference sequence). Between the trimmed V and J ends, which lost 2 bases and 2 bases, there was a span of 16 bases. This CDR3 spans 16 amino acids.

The chain carries TRBV7-2 and TRBJ2-2; tentative D call: TRBD2 (5 bases). With 2 bases removed from V and 7 bases from J, the gap between germline ends came to 11 bases. Germline-derived CDR1 and CDR2 are SGHTA and FQGNSA. This CDR3 has 14 amino acids. Here the CDR3 DNA reads TGTGCCAGCAGCTTAACTCTAGCTGGCGGGGAGCTGTTTTTT. This codes for CASSLTLAGGELFF.

This clonotype has a single count. This chain connects TRBV28 to TRBJ2-2; no clear D gene. The CDR3 is 13 residues long. Germline CDR1 is MDHEN and CDR2 is SYDVKM. Trimming removed 3 bases at V and 6 bases at J, with 8 bases between. CDR3 bases: TGTGCCAGCAGTTTCATTCGGCCCGGGGAGCTGTTTTTT. This sequence encodes CASSFIRPGELFF. Combining the CDR3 with reference TRBV28 and TRBJ2-2 gives the whole variable domain DVKVTQSSRYLVKRTGEKVFLECVQDMDHENMFWYRQDPGLGLRLIYFSYDVKMKEKGDIPEGYSVSREKKERFSLILESASTNQTSMYLCASSFIRPGELFFGEGSRLTVL.

The chain employs TRBV15 and TRBJ1-4, with a tentative D call TRBD1 (5 bases). The CDR3 covers 15 residues. Germline V gene lookup returns CDR1 LNHNV and CDR2 YYDKDF (reference sequence). V lost 1 base, J lost 5 bases, and 11 bases lay in between. Here the CDR3 DNA reads TGTGCCACCAGCAGAGTCGGGGGAGCAAATGAAAAACTGTTTTTT. This sequence encodes CATSRVGGANEKLFF.

The chain employs TRBV9 and TRBJ2-6; TRBD1 matches 11 bases. The CDR3 is made up of 20 amino acids. With 4 bases clipped from V and 2 bases from J, the junction kept 14 bases outside the gene matches. Germline V gene sequence: CDR1 SGDLS, CDR2 YYNGEE. The CDR3 sequence is CASSLRTGGGVKAGANVLTF. Here the CDR3 DNA reads TGTGCCAGCAGCCTCCGGACAGGGGGCGGGGTGAAAGCTGGGGCCAACGTCCTGACTTTC.

The J gene is TRBJ2-5, the V gene TRBV20-1; D may be TRBD1 (5 bases). Trimming took 7 bases from V and 7 from J, leaving 16 bases between them. From germline, CDR1 is DFQATT and CDR2 SNEGSKA (reference sequence). The CDR3 has 12 residues. CDR3 amino acids: CSVGYGAGTQYF. DNA for the CDR3: TGCAGTGTTGGCTATGGGGCCGGGACCCAGTACTTC.

This sequence joins TRBV2 and TRBJ2-7, with D uncertain. The CDR3 is 12 residues long. V shed 8 bases and J shed 0 bases, with 8 bases lying between them. Germline CDR1 SNHLY, CDR2 FYNNEI. The CDR3 DNA reads as TGTGCCAGCTTTGGCTTCTCCTACGAGCAGTACTTC. Its protein product is CASFGFSYEQYF. Full variable domain (remainder filled in from reference TRBV2 and TRBJ2-7): EPEVTQTPSHQVTQMGQEVILRCVPISNHLYFYWYRQILGQKVEFLVSFYNNEISEKSEIFDDQFSVERPDGSNFTLKIRSTKLEDSAMYFCASFGFSYEQYFGPGTRLTVT.

The rearrangement joins TRBV4-1 to TRBJ1-5, with TRBD1 matching 7 bases. This CDR3 region has 16 residues. J lost 3 bases, V lost 2 bases, and 7 bases had no gene match. Looked up from germline, CDR1 is MGHRA and CDR2 is YSYEKL. The CDR3 coding sequence is TGCGCCAGCAGCCAACTACAGGGGCTGGACAATCAGCCCCAGCATTTT. It encodes CASSQLQGLDNQPQHF.

About this clonotype: Possible read error: a much larger clone is one base away. The V and J genes are TRBV7-8 and TRBJ1-5; D gene uncertain. V was cut by 3 bases and J by 3 bases, with 3 bases left in between. Germline CDR1 and CDR2: SGHVS and FQNEAQ. CDR3 size: 12 residues. The CDR3 here is CASSFDNQPQHF. In DNA form, the CDR3 reads TGTGCCAGCAGCTTCGACAATCAGCCCCAGCATTTT.

The chain couples TRBV28 to TRBJ1-2; the D is unclear. This CDR3 is built from 14 residues. Trimming stripped 6 bases from V and 6 bases from J, with 17 bases between. Germline V gene data show CDR1 as MDHEN and CDR2 as SYDVKM. CDR3 DNA: TGTGCCAGCAGCGGAAAACGGGGTCAGGATGGCTACACCTTC. It encodes CASSGKRGQDGYTF.

The rearrangement uses TRBV7-3 and TRBJ2-3; 10 nucleotides line up with TRBD1. V lost 3 bases to trimming and J lost 5 bases; unmatched junction nucleotides: 5. Germline CDR1 reads SGHTA; CDR2 reads FQGTGA. The CDR3 runs to 15 residues. For the CDR3, the DNA is TGTGCCAGCAGCTTTTCCCGGGACAGGGGAGATACGCAGTATTTT. It is translated as CASSFSRDRGDTQYF.

This clonotype was recorded once. The chain employs TRBV20-1 and TRBJ2-5; 7 positions agree with TRBD1. CDR3 length equals 14 residues. V was clipped by 5 bases and J by 2 bases; unmatched bases: 8. Germline CDR1 reads DFQATT; CDR2 reads SNEGSKA (reference sequence). The CDR3 loop is CSAQTGTAQETQYF. CDR3 in DNA: TGCAGTGCTCAAACAGGGACAGCACAAGAGACCCAGTACTTC.